The 27 T cell receptor beta chains in this list originate from one sample, sequenced in a study of cytomegalovirus exposure and HLA in healthy donors. The study ran its PCR with 60 Vbeta and 13 Jbeta primers. Generated by immunoSEQ multiplex PCR, the TCRdb table keeps only in-frame clones and is missing some. This sample has under 200,000 clones, with roughly 85% found just once. The sample comprised PBMCs. The receptors derive from a woman between 50 and 59 years old in good health and CMV-seronegative.

J is TRBJ2-2 and V is TRBV2; 14 positions match TRBD2. Germline values: CDR1 SNHLY, CDR2 FYNNEI. Unmatched junction bases numbered 8, after V lost 7 bases and J lost 4 bases. The CDR3 sequence is 17 residues long. CDR3: CASKTSGRAQGTGELFF. The CDR3 DNA is TGTGCCAGCAAGACTAGCGGGAGGGCCCAGGGCACCGGGGAGCTGTTTTTT.

The chain joins TRBV7-3 to TRBJ2-1; weak D call: TRBD2 (6 bases). The germline gives CDR1 SGHTA, CDR2 FQGTGA. This CDR3 is 17 amino acids long. V lost 2 bases to trimming and J lost 1 base, with 15 bases between them. In DNA form, the CDR3 reads TGTGCCAGCAGCTTAGGAGGGGCCGGCTCTTCCTACAATGAGCAGTTCTTC. Residues: CASSLGGAGSSYNEQFF.

The V and J genes are TRBV10-3 and TRBJ1-5, with 7 bases lining up with TRBD1. The junction had 3 bases not matched to a gene; V was cut back by 5 bases and J by 5 bases. This CDR3 has 13 amino acids. Germline V CDR1 and CDR2: ENHRY, SYGVKD. As DNA, the CDR3 is TGTGCCATCAGTAGACAGGGAGATCAGCCCCAGCATTTT. This codes for CAISRQGDQPQHF.

This clone was observed once. This chain joins TRBV6-5 and TRBJ1-1, with 8 bases identical to TRBD1. Germline CDR1 reads MNHEY; CDR2 reads SVGAGI. Trimming at V came to 5 bases and at J to 5 bases, leaving 10 bases not matched to a gene. The CDR3 loop spans 15 amino acids. CDR3 nucleotide sequence: TGTGCCAGCAGTCCCCATGACAGGGGAGTAACTGAAGCTTTCTTT. Amino acids: CASSPHDRGVTEAFF.

This chain joins TRBV5-1 and TRBJ1-3, with 11 bases identical to TRBD1. This CDR3 has 17 amino acids. The V gene end was trimmed by 0 bases and the J gene end by 5 bases; junction bases not matched to a gene: 7. Germline assignment: CDR1 SGHRS and CDR2 YFSETQ. CDR3 protein: CASSLGAGQGERNTIYF. The CDR3 nucleotides are TGCGCCAGCAGCTTGGGGGCGGGACAGGGGGAGAGAAACACCATATATTTT.

The chain carries TRBV27 and TRBJ1-1; a possible D gene is TRBD1 (6 bases). Trimming stripped 6 bases from V and 10 bases from J, with 15 bases between. The CDR3 covers 12 residues. Germline V CDR1 and CDR2: MNHEY, SMNVEV (reference sequence). The CDR3 spells CASSRPGERAFF. The CDR3 DNA is TGTGCCAGCAGCCGCCCAGGGGAGCGAGCTTTCTTT.

The rearrangement joins TRBV5-4 to TRBJ2-7, with 7 positions matching TRBD1. Germline V lookup: CDR1 SGHNT, CDR2 YYREEE (reference sequence). CDR3 length: 15 amino acids. With V trimmed by 4 bases and J by 2 bases, 9 bases remained unmatched. CDR3 residues: CASSPSGQGAYEQYF. CDR3 in DNA: TGTGCCAGCAGCCCCTCGGGGCAGGGGGCCTACGAGCAGTACTTC. Looking up the rest from reference TRBV5-4 and TRBJ2-7 gives the full variable domain: ETGVTQSPTHLIKTRGQQVTLRCSSQSGHNTVSWYQQALGQGPQFIFQYYREEENGRGNFPPRFSGLQFPNYSSELNVNALELDDSALYLCASSPSGQGAYEQYFGPGTRLTVT.

This chain links TRBV27 with TRBJ2-7, with TRBD2 identical over 7 bases. The CDR3 is 13 amino acids. The germline gives CDR1 MNHEY, CDR2 SMNVEV (reference sequence). Trimming took 4 bases from V and 2 from J; bases not matched to a gene: 2. CDR3 coding DNA: TGTGCCAGCAGTTCGGGAGGACCCTACGAGCAGTACTTC. Its translation is CASSSGGPYEQYF.

The chain couples TRBV29-1 to TRBJ2-3; D is unresolved. This CDR3 is 13 amino acids long. Per germline, CDR1 SQVTM and CDR2 ANQGSEA. V was shortened by 8 bases and J by 0 bases, with 12 bases between the two germline ends. Here the CDR3 reads CSHERVSTDTQYF. Written as DNA, the CDR3 is TGCAGCCATGAACGGGTTAGCACAGATACGCAGTATTTT.

V and J are TRBV5-4 and TRBJ2-5; 13 bases map to TRBD2. Looked up from germline, CDR1 is SGHNT and CDR2 is YYREEE (reference sequence). This CDR3 comprises 15 residues. V lost 5 bases and J lost 5; bases outside the gene matches: 6. The CDR3 loop reads CASSTSGGATETQYF. CDR3 in DNA: TGTGCCAGCAGTACTAGCGGGGGGGCGACGGAGACCCAGTACTTC.

This sequence joins TRBV15 and TRBJ2-7; TRBD2 matches at 11 bases. CDR3 length: 15 amino acids. V lost 4 bases and J lost 2; bases outside the gene matches: 4. Germline lookup yields CDR1 LNHNV and CDR2 YYDKDF (reference sequence). Here the CDR3 reads CATSTGTSGTYEQYF. The CDR3 bases are TGTGCCACCAGCACCGGGACTAGCGGAACCTACGAGCAGTACTTC.

The chain carries TRBV2 and TRBJ2-7; 7 bases align to TRBD1. Germline trimming cut 6 bases from V and 3 bases from J; bases unmatched to any gene: 20. In germline, CDR1 is SNHLY, CDR2 FYNNEI. This CDR3 is built from 18 residues. This CDR3 reads CASRGVGVGTAILYEQYF. CDR3 coding DNA: TGTGCCAGCAGAGGAGTGGGTGTTGGGACAGCGATACTCTACGAGCAGTACTTC.

The chain is built from TRBV27 and TRBJ2-1; 9 positions match TRBD2. With 8 bases clipped from V and 10 bases from J, the junction kept 18 bases outside the gene matches. CDR3 length equals 16 residues. Germline loops: CDR1 MNHEY, CDR2 SMNVEV (reference sequence). Here the CDR3 DNA reads TGTGCCAGCTGGACTGGGCGGGGGGGCCTCGGGGGAGAGCAGTTCTTC. It encodes CASWTGRGGLGGEQFF.

This rearrangement joins TRBV11-2 to TRBJ2-5, with 9 nucleotides matching TRBD1. V shed 3 bases, J shed 4 bases, and the junction held 6 bases outside the gene matches. Germline loops: CDR1 SGHAT, CDR2 FQNNGV. The CDR3 consists of 15 residues. The DNA for the CDR3 is TGTGCCAGCAGCTTCGGACAGGGGCAAGGAGAGACCCAGTACTTC. Its translation is CASSFGQGQGETQYF.

The chain recombines TRBV7-8 with TRBJ1-3, with TRBD1 matching over 7 bases. The CDR3 sequence is 15 residues long. V lost 6 bases to trimming and J lost 8 bases; unmatched junction nucleotides: 13. Germline CDR1 reads SGHVS; CDR2 reads FQNEAQ. The CDR3 DNA is TGTGCCAGCAGTCAACAGGGGTGGTCTGCGGACACCATATATTTT. Translation: CASSQQGWSADTIYF.

The J gene is TRBJ1-2, the V gene TRBV9; 12 nucleotides line up with TRBD1. The V segment lost 3 bases and the J segment 7 bases; nucleotides outside the gene matches: 7. Germline-derived CDR1 and CDR2 are SGDLS and YYNGEE. This CDR3 region has 15 residues. CDR3: CASSASGTGGFGYTF. The CDR3 bases are TGTGCCAGCAGCGCCTCCGGGACAGGGGGCTTTGGCTACACCTTC.

This chain uses TRBV2 with TRBJ1-3; weak D call: TRBD1 (6 bases). V lost 0 bases to trimming and J lost 0 bases, with 6 bases between them. The CDR3 spans 15 residues. Looked up from germline, CDR1 is SNHLY and CDR2 is FYNNEI. This chain's CDR3 is CASSEAGGSGNTIYF. The CDR3 DNA is TGTGCCAGCAGTGAAGCAGGGGGCTCTGGAAACACCATATATTTT.

In its sample, this clone was seen a few times. The sample has other DNA sequences that encode this CDR3 too. J is TRBJ2-2 and V is TRBV5-1, with D maybe TRBD2 (6 bases). The ends were cut back, 2 bases at V and 2 bases at J, with 10 bases in the middle. CDR1 is SGHRS, CDR2 YFSETQ, per germline. The CDR3 is 15 amino acids. For the CDR3, the DNA is TGCGCCAGCAGCTTCGGGACTGCCAACACCGGGGAGCTGTTTTTT. Translating it yields CASSFGTANTGELFF.

The chain employs TRBV7-6 and TRBJ1-1, with D maybe TRBD1 (5 bases). Per germline, CDR1 SGHVS and CDR2 FNYEAQ. V shed 7 bases and J shed 0 bases, with 9 bases lying between them. CDR3 size: 13 residues. CDR3: CASMTAMNTEAFF. The CDR3 nucleotides are TGTGCCAGCATGACAGCAATGAACACTGAAGCTTTCTTT. The full variable domain, its missing parts supplied by reference TRBV7-6 and TRBJ1-1, is GAGVSQSPRYKVTKRGQDVALRCDPISGHVSLYWYRQALGQGPEFLTYFNYEAQQDKSGLPNDRFSAERPEGSISTLTIQRTEQRDSAMYRCASMTAMNTEAFFGQGTRLTVV.

Here the CDR3 reads CASRLTGGNTEAFF. DNA for the CDR3: TGTGCCAGCAGGCTGACAGGAGGAAACACTGAAGCTTTCTTT. The chain joins TRBV5-8 to TRBJ1-1, with a tentative D call TRBD1 (6 bases). The CDR3 loop spans 14 amino acids. The germline CDR1 and CDR2 sequences are SGHTS and YDEGEE. The germline V and J ends were trimmed by 5 bases and 2 bases, with 13 bases remaining between them.

The sample holds a few counts of this clone. The chain carries TRBV6-6 and TRBJ2-7; 9 bases line up with TRBD1. CDR3 length: 15 amino acids. V trimming: 3 bases; J trimming: 9 bases; junction bases outside the gene matches: 12. CDR1 and CDR2 from the germline V gene are MNHNY and SVGAGI (reference sequence). DNA for the CDR3: TGTGCCAGCAGTTATACCGGGACAGGGCAATCGAGGCAGTACTTC. It encodes CASSYTGTGQSRQYF.

This chain connects TRBV11-3 to TRBJ2-5; the D is unclear. The CDR3 extends over 13 amino acids. The V gene's germline CDR1 is SGHNT and CDR2 YENEEA. The V end lost 5 bases, the J end lost 5 bases, and 12 bases lay between the germline ends. CDR3 sequence (DNA): TGTGCCAGCAGCAAGAATCCCCGGGAGACCCAGTACTTC. Translated, it gives CASSKNPRETQYF.

This clone was observed a few times. CDR3 coding DNA: TGTGCCAGCTCCTCCGGTGGCTATGGCTACACCTTC. Translation: CASSSGGYGYTF. This rearrangement joins TRBV18 to TRBJ1-2; D is unclear. V was trimmed by 6 bases and J by 4 bases, leaving 9 bases between them. Germline V gene sequence: CDR1 KGHSH, CDR2 LQKENI. The CDR3 sequence is 12 residues long.

CDR3 in amino acids: CASSQGLASSGELFF. In DNA form, the CDR3 reads TGCGCCAGCAGCCAGGGACTAGCGTCGTCCGGGGAGCTGTTTTTT. The chain is built from TRBV5-1 and TRBJ2-2; 10 bases fit TRBD2. This CDR3 region has 15 residues. Germline CDR1 SGHRS, CDR2 YFSETQ. The V and J ends lost 4 bases and 6 bases, in that order; junction bases with no gene match: 6.

The rearrangement joins TRBV19 to TRBJ2-7, with 9 bases identical to TRBD1. Germline V gene sequence: CDR1 LNHDA, CDR2 SQIVND (reference sequence). J gave up 0 bases and V 4 bases, and 1 base lay outside the gene matches. The CDR3 spans 14 residues. DNA of the CDR3: TGTGCCAGTAGTAAACAGGGGGCCTCCTACGAGCAGTACTTC. Encoded protein: CASSKQGASYEQYF.

V gene TRBV7-2 combines with J gene TRBJ2-5, with TRBD2 identical over 13 bases. The end of the DNA fits TRBJ2-7 better, so the J call may be wrong. Germline assignment: CDR1 SGHTA and CDR2 FQGNSA. The CDR3 sequence is 18 residues long. CDR3 sequence reads: CASSIRTSGRGGGYEQYF. In nucleotides, the CDR3 is TGTGCCAGCAGCATAAGGACTAGCGGGAGAGGCGGCGGCTACGAGCAGTACTTC.

The gene calls are TRBV7-6 and TRBJ1-1; 11 nucleotides line up with TRBD1. The germline gives CDR1 SGHVS, CDR2 FNYEAQ. The CDR3 runs to 16 residues. J lost 4 bases, V lost 5 bases, and 9 bases had no gene match. The DNA for the CDR3 is TGTGCCAGCAGCATTAAATGGACAGGGGGCCGCACTGAAGCTTTCTTT. Encoded protein: CASSIKWTGGRTEAFF.